This T cell receptor (beta chain) is from a study of blood T cells in healthy people across ages. Turning to this clonotype: Its antigen remains unidentified. An end of the junction does not agree with germline; a read error may underlie this.

Total RNA, at least 6 micrograms per sample, came from PBMCs. Alongside a J-beta primer mix, a sample-barcoded 5' primer served in a second PCR lasting roughly 6 to 11 cycles. Through a template-switch adaptor with 12 random nucleotides, each cDNA molecule received a tag. TCRdb ran MiXCR on the 5' RACE reads and lists one entry per CDR3 protein. The table lists about 1,500,000 distinct CDR3 sequences, roughly 40% of them singletons, with roughly 8.2% in the top ten. The CDR3 contains 15 residues. Germline lookup yields CDR1 SEHNR and CDR2 FQNEAQ (reference sequence). The study, taken as a whole, reports: There was a strong correlation between TCR beta diversity and naive T cell percentage.

This TCR was sampled from a woman aged 18-29 years in good health. The chain couples TRBV7-9 to TRBJ2-3; 10 nucleotides agree with TRBD1. Material: blood. The CDR3 DNA reads TGTGCCGGCAGCTTGGGACAGGGGCTCACAGATACGCAGTATTTT. This encodes CAGSLGQGLTDTQYF. The whole variable domain, filled in from reference TRBV7-9 and TRBJ2-3, reads DTGVSQNPRHKITKRGQNVTFRCDPISEHNRLYWYRQTLGQGPEFLTYFQNEAQLEKSRLLSDRFSAERPKGSFSTLEIQRTEQGDSAMYLCAGSLGQGLTDTQYFGPGTRLTVL.